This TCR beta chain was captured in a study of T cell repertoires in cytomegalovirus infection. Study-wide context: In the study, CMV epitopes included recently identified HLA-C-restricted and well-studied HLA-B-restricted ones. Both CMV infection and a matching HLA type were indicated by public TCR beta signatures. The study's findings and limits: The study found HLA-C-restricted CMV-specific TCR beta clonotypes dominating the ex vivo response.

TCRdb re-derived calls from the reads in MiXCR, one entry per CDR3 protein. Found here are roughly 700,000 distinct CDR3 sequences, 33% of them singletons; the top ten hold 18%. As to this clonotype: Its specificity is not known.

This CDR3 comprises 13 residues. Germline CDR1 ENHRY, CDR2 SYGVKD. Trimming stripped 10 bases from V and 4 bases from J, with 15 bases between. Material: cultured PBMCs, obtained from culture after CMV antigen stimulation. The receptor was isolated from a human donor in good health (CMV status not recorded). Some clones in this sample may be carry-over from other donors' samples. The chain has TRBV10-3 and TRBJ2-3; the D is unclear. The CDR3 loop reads CATRAEASDTQYF. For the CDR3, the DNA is TGTGCCACCCGGGCTGAGGCGTCAGATACGCAGTATTTT.